One and the same sample provided the 2 T cell receptor beta chains below, sequenced in a study of cytomegalovirus exposure and HLA in healthy donors. PCR involved 60 Vbeta and 13 Jbeta primers. Assay used: immunoSEQ multiplex PCR; TCRdb lists only in-frame clones, some missing. This table lists some 70,000 clones. Sequenced: PBMCs. These receptors were taken from a middle-aged man in good health and CMV-seronegative.

This chain connects TRBV5-1 to TRBJ2-1; 9 bases are a match to TRBD1. Germline-derived CDR1 and CDR2 are SGHRS and YFSETQ. The CDR3 length is 16 residues. V dropped 4 bases and J dropped 4; count of bases not matched to a gene: 9. CDR3 nucleotides: TGCGCCAGCAGCGAGGAACCGGGACAGGGTTACAATGAGCAGTTCTTC. As protein: CASSEEPGQGYNEQFF. The entire variable domain, with the rest obtained from reference TRBV5-1 and TRBJ2-1, is as follows: KAGVTQTPRYLIKTRGQQVTLSCSPISGHRSVSWYQQTPGQGLQFLFEYFSETQRNKGNFPGRFSGRQFSNSRSEMNVSTLELGDSALYLCASSEEPGQGYNEQFFGPGTRLTVL.

The J gene is TRBJ2-7, the V gene TRBV28, with TRBD2 as a possible D gene (5 bases). Germline lookup yields CDR1 MDHEN and CDR2 SYDVKM. Between the trimmed V and J ends, which lost 5 bases and 1 base, there was a span of 24 bases. This CDR3 has 18 amino acids. In DNA, the CDR3 is TGTGCCAGCAGTCTCCCGGTTAGTTCGGGAACTATATCCTACGAGCAGTACTTC. Its protein product is CASSLPVSSGTISYEQYF.